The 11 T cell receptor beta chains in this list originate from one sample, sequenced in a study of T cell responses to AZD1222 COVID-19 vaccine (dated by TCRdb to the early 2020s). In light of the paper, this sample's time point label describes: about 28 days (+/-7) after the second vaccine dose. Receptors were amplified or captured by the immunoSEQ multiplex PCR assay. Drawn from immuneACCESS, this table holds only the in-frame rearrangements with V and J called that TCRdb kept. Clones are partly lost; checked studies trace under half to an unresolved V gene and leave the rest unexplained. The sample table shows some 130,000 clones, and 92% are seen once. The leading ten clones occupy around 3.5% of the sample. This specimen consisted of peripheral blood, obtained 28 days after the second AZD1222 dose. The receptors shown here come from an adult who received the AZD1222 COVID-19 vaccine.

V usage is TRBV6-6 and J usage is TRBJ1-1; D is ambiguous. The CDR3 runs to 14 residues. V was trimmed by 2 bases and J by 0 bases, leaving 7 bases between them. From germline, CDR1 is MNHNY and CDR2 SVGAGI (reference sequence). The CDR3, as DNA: TGTGCCAGCAGTTACGGCAGCATGAACACTGAAGCTTTCTTT. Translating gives CASSYGSMNTEAFF.

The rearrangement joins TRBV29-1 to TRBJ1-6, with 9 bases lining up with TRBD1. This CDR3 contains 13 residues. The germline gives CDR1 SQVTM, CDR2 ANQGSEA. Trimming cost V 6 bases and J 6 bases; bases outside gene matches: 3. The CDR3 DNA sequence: TGCAGCGTGGGACAGGGAAGTAATTCACCCCTCCACTTT. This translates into CSVGQGSNSPLHF.

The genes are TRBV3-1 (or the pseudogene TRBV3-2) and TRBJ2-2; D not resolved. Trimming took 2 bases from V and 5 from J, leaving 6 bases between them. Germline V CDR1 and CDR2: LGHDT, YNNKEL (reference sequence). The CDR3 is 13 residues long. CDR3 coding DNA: TGTGCCAGCAGCCAAACTAATACCGGGGAGCTGTTTTTT. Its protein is CASSQTNTGELFF.

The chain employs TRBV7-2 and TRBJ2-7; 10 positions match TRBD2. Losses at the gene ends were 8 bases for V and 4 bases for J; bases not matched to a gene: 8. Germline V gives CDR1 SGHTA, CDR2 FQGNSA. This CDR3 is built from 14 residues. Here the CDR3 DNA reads TGTGCCAGCCAAAAGCGGGAGGGCCAGTACGAGCAGTACTTC. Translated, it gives CASQKREGQYEQYF.

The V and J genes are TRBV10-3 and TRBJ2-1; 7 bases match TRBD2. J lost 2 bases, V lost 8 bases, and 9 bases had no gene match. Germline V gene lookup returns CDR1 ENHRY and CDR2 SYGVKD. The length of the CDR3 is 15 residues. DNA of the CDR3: TGTGCCATCGGGGCGGGAGAAGGACCCTACAATGAGCAGTTCTTC. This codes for CAIGAGEGPYNEQFF.

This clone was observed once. Here the CDR3 reads CASSPGRSWGYTF. CDR3 sequence (DNA): TGTGCCAGCAGCCCGGGACGGTCGTGGGGCTACACCTTC. The chain uses TRBV14 and TRBJ1-2; tentatively, D is TRBD1 (5 bases). Germline V gives CDR1 SGHDN, CDR2 FVKESK. There are 13 residues in the CDR3. With 4 bases removed from V and 8 bases from J, the gap between germline ends came to 14 bases.

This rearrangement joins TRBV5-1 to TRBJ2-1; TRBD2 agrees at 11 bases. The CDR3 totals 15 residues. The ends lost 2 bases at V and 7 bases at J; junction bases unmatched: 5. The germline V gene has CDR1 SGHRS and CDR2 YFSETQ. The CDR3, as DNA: TGCGCCAGCAGCTTCCTAGCGGGAGGTAGAAATGAGCAGTTCTTC. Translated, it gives CASSFLAGGRNEQFF.

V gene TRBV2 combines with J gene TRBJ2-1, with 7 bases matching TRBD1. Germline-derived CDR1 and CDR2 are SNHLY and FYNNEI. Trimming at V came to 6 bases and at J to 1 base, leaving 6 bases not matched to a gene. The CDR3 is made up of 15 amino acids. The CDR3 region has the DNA TGTGCCAGCAGCTACAGGGGCAGTTCCTACAATGAGCAGTTCTTC. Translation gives CASSYRGSSYNEQFF. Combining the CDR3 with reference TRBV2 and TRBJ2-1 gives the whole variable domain EPEVTQTPSHQVTQMGQEVILRCVPISNHLYFYWYRQILGQKVEFLVSFYNNEISEKSEIFDDQFSVERPDGSNFTLKIRSTKLEDSAMYFCASSYRGSSYNEQFFGPGTRLTVL.

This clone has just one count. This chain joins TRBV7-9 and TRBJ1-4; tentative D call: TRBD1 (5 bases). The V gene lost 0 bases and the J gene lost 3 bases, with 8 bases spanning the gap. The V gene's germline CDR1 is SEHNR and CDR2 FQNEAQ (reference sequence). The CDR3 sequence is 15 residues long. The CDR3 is CASSLATTANEKLFF. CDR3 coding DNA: TGTGCCAGCAGCTTAGCGACGACAGCTAATGAAAAACTGTTTTTT.

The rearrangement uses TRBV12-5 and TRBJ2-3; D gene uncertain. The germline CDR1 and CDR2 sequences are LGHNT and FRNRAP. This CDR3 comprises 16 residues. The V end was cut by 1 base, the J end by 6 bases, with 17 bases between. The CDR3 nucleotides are TGTGCTAGTGGTTTGGGGAGTACCTCCGGTTTCGATACGCAGTATTTT. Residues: CASGLGSTSGFDTQYF.

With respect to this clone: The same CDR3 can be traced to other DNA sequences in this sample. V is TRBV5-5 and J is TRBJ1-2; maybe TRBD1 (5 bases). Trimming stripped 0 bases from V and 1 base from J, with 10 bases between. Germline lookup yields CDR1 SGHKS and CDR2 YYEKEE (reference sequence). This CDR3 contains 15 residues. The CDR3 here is CASSLAGTGNYGYTF. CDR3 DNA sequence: TGTGCCAGCAGCTTGGCCGGGACGGGTAACTATGGCTACACCTTC.